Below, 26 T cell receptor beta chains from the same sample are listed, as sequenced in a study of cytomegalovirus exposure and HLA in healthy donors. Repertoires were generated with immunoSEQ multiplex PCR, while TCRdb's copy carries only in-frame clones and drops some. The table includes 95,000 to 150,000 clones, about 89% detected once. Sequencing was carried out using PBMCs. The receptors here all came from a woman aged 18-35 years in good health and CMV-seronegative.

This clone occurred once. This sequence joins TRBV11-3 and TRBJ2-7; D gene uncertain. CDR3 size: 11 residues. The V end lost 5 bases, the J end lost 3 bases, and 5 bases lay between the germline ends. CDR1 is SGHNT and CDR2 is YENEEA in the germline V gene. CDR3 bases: TGTGCCAGCAGCGCTATCTACGAGCAGTACTTC. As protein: CASSAIYEQYF.

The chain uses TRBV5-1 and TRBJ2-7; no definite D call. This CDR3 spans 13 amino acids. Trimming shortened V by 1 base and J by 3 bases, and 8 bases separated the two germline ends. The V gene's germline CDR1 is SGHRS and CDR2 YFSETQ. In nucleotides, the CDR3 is TGCGCCAGCAGCTTGTTCCCTCTCTACGAGCAGTACTTC. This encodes CASSLFPLYEQYF.

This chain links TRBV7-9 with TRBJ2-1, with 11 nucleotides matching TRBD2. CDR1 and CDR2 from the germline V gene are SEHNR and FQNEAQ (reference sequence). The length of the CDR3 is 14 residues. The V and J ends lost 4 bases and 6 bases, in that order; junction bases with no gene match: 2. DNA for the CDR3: TGTGCCAGCAGCTCGCTAGCGGGAGGCAATGAGCAGTTCTTC. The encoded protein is CASSSLAGGNEQFF.

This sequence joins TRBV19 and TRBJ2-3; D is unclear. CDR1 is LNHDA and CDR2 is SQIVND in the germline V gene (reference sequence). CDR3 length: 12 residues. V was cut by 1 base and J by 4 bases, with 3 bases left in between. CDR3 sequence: CASSIAADTQYF. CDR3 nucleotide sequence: TGTGCCAGTAGTATAGCGGCAGATACGCAGTATTTT.

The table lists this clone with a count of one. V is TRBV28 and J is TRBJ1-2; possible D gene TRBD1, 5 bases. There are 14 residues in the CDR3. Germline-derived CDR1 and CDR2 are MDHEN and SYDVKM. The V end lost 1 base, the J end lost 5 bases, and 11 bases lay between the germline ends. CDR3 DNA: TGTGCCAGCAGTTTATTGGGGCAGGGTTATGGCTACACCTTC. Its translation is CASSLLGQGYGYTF.

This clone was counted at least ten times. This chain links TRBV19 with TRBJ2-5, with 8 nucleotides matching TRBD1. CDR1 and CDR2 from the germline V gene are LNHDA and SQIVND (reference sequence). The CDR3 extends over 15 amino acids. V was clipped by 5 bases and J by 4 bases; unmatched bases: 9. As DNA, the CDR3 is TGTGCCAGTAGTGAGACCGGGACAGGCCTAGAGACCCAGTACTTC. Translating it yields CASSETGTGLETQYF.

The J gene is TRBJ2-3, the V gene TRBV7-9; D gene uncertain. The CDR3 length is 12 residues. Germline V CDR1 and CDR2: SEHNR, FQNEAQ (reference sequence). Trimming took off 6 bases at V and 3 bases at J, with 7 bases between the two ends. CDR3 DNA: TGTGCCAGCAGTTTTTTAACAGATACGCAGTATTTT. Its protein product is CASSFLTDTQYF.

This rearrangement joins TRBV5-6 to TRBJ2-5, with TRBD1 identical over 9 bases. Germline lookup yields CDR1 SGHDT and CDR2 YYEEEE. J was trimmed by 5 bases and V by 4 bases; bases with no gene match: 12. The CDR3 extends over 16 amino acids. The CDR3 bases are TGTGCCAGCAGCCGTAGACCGGGACAGGGCGAGGAGACCCAGTACTTC. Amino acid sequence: CASSRRPGQGEETQYF.

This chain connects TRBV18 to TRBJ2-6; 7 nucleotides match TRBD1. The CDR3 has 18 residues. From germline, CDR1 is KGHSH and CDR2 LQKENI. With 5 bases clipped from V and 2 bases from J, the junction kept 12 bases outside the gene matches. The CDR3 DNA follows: TGTGCCAGCTCAGCCCTCACAGGGGTCCGAACTGGGGCCAACGTCCTGACTTTC. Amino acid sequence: CASSALTGVRTGANVLTF. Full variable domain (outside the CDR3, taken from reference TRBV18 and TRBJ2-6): NAGVMQNPRHLVRRRGQEARLRCSPMKGHSHVYWYRQLPEEGLKFMVYLQKENIIDESGMPKERFSAEFPKEGPSILRIQQVVRGDSAAYFCASSALTGVRTGANVLTFGAGSRLTVL.

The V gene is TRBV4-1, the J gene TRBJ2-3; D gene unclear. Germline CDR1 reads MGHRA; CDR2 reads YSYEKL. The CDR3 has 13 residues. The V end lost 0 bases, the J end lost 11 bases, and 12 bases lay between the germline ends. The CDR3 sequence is CASSQEPRGGQYF. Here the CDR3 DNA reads TGCGCCAGCAGCCAAGAGCCCCGAGGTGGGCAGTATTTT.

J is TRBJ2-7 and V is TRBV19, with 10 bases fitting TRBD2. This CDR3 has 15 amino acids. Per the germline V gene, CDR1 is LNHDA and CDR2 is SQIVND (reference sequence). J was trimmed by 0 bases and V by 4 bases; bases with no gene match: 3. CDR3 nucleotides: TGTGCCAGTAGTACCAGCGGGAGGGCCTCCTACGAGCAGTACTTC. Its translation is CASSTSGRASYEQYF.

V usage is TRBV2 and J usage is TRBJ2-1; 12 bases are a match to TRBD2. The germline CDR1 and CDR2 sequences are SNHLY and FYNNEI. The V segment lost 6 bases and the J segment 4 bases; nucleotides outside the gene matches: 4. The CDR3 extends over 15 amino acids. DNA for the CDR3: TGTGCCAGCAGACCTACTAGCGGGAGGTACAATGAGCAGTTCTTC. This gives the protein CASRPTSGRYNEQFF.

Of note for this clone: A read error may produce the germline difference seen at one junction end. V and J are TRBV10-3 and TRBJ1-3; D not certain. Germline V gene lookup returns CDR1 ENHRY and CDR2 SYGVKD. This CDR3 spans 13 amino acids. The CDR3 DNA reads TGTGCCATCAGAGAGTCCTTAGCGGACACCATATATTTT. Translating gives CAIRESLADTIYF.

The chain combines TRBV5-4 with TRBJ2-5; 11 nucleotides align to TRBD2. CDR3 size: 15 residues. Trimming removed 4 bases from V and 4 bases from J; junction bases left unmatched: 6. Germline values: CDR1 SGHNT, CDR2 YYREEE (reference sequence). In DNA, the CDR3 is TGTGCCAGCAGCCCTCGGACTAGCGGGTTAGAGACCCAGTACTTC. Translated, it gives CASSPRTSGLETQYF.

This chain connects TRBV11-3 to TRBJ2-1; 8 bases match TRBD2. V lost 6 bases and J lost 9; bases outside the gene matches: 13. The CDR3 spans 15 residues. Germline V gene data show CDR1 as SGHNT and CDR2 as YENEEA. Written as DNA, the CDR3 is TGTGCCAGCAGTCCGTATCGCGGGGGGCGGGGTGAGCAGTTCTTC. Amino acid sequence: CASSPYRGGRGEQFF. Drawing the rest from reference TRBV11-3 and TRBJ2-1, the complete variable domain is EAGVVQSPRYKIIEKKQPVAFWCNPISGHNTLYWYLQNLGQGPELLIRYENEEAVDDSQLPKDRFSAERLKGVDSTLKIQPAELGDSAVYLCASSPYRGGRGEQFFGPGTRLTVL.

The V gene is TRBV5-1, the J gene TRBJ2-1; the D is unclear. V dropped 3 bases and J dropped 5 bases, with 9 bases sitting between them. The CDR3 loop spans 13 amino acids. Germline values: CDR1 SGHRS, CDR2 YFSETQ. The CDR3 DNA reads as TGCGCCAGCAGCTCCACCAACAACAATGAGCAGTTCTTC. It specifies CASSSTNNNEQFF.

The CDR3 here is CASSLVFRGFETQYF. DNA of the CDR3: TGTGCCAGCAGCTTGGTCTTCCGGGGGTTTGAGACCCAGTACTTC. The V call is TRBV5-6, the J call TRBJ2-5; perhaps TRBD2 as D (6 bases). V was cut by 0 bases and J by 5 bases, with 14 bases left in between. The germline V gene encodes CDR1 SGHDT and CDR2 YYEEEE. The CDR3 is made up of 15 amino acids.

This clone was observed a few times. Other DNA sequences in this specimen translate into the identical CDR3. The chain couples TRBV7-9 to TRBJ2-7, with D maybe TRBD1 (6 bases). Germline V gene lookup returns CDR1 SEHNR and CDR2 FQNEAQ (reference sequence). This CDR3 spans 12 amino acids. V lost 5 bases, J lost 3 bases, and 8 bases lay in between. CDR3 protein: CASSLQGYEQYF. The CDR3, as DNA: TGTGCCAGCAGCCTACAGGGCTACGAGCAGTACTTC.

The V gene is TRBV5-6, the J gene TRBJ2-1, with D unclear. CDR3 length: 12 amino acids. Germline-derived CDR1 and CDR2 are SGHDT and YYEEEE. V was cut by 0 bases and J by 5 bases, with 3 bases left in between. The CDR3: CASSLGDNEQFF. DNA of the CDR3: TGTGCCAGCAGCTTGGGAGACAATGAGCAGTTCTTC.

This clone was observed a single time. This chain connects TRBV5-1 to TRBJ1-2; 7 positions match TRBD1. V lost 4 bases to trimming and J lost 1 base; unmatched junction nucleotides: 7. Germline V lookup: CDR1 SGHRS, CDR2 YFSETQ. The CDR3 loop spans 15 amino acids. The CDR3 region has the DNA TGCGCCAGCAGCGGGGGACAGACGGATAACTATGGCTACACCTTC. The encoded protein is CASSGGQTDNYGYTF.

The CDR3 DNA is TGTGCCAGCAGCAGGACAGGGGCCACTGAAGCTTTCTTT. This gives the protein CASSRTGATEAFF. J is TRBJ1-1 and V is TRBV5-8; 9 bases fit TRBD1. Germline V gene sequence: CDR1 SGHTS, CDR2 YDEGEE. With 4 bases clipped from V and 4 bases from J, the junction kept 2 bases outside the gene matches. This CDR3 has 13 residues.

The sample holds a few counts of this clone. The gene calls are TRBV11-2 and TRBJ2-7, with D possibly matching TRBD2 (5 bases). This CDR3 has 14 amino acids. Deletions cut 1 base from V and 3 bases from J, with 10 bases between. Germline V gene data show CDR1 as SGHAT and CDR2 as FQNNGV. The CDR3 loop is CASSLGGRGYEQYF. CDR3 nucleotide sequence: TGTGCCAGCAGCTTAGGGGGTCGGGGCTACGAGCAGTACTTC.

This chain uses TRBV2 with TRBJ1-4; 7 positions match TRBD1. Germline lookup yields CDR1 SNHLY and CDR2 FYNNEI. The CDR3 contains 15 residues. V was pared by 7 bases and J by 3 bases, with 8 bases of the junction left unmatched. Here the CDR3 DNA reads TGTGCCAGCATTCAAAACAGGGGATCTAATGAAAAACTGTTTTTT. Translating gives CASIQNRGSNEKLFF.

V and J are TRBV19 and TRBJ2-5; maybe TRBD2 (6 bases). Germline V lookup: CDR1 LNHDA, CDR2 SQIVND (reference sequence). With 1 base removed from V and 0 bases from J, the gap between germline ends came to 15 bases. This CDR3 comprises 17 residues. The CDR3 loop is CASSIVAATEYQETQYF. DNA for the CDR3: TGTGCCAGTAGTATAGTAGCGGCCACCGAGTACCAAGAGACCCAGTACTTC.

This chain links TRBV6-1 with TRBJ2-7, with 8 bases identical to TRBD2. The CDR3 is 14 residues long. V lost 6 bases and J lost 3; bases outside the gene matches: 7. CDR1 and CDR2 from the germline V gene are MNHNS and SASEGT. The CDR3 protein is CASSRFGGDYEQYF. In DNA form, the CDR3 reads TGTGCCAGCAGCAGGTTCGGGGGGGACTACGAGCAGTACTTC.

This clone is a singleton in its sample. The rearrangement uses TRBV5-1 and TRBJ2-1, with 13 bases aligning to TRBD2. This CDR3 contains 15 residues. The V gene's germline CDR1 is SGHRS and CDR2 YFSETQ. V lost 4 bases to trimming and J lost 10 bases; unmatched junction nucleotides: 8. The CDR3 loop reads CASSLGTSGTVEQFF. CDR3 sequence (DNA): TGCGCCAGCAGCCTCGGGACTAGCGGGACCGTGGAGCAGTTCTTC.